This T cell receptor beta chain was documented in a study of OX40 agonist ivuxolimab in advanced cancers. The study in broad terms: Ivuxolimab was a fully human IgG2 agonistic monoclonal antibody targeting the costimulatory receptor OX40 (CD134). Intravenous ivuxolimab was administered to patients every 2 weeks at six dose levels: 0.01, 0.1, 0.3, 1.5, 3 and 10 mg/kg. The point of sequencing TCRbeta in the periphery was to test whether ivuxolimab changed TCR sequence diversity and drove clonal T-cell expansion. In the dose-escalation cohort, 75% to 90% of patients were male, and the mean age was 60 years with a range of roughly 23 to 79. Patients were allowed to have had prior anti-PD-1, anti-PD-L1 or anti-CTLA-4 therapy, and roughly 40% of the dose-escalation patients had been treated with checkpoint inhibitors. The paper covers the monotherapy dose-escalation part of the phase I ivuxolimab trial, which included N of about 56 patients. Among the approximately 50 dose-escalation patients, around 20 had hepatocellular carcinoma, some 15 melanoma, 9 renal cell carcinoma and 9 head and neck cancer. Partial responses occurred in three dose-escalation patients: two with cutaneous melanoma and one with hepatocellular carcinoma. Results and caveats for the whole study, not just this receptor: After ivuxolimab, expanded clones were on average more numerous among CD8+ T cells than among CD4+ T cells. Clonal expansion of both CD4+ and CD8+ blood T cells was observed from baseline to week 6 at doses 0.1 to 3.0 mg/kg. Low levels of normalized T-cell clonal expansion were also seen in some patients who did not respond. In the 0.1-3.0 mg/kg groups, partial responders were among the patients with the lowest normalized peripheral clonal expansion, particularly in CD8+ T cells. The antigen specificity of the peripheral T cells that underwent clonal expansion was not determined.

By sample share, this clone is medium-sized (0.01 to 0.1%). Its antigen has not been determined. There are no base qualities to consult, and no much larger clone falls within one base. Patients with autoimmune disease history or receiving systemic immunosuppression were excluded from the trial. In every dose cohort, peripheral blood was drawn for TCR sequencing at baseline, cycle 4 day 1, and cycle 7 day 1. The samples were taken from a phase I, first-in-human, multicenter, open-label dose-escalation trial of ivuxolimab. Adults with locally advanced or metastatic head and neck squamous cell, hepatocellular, melanoma or renal cell carcinoma were enrolled in the trial. CD4+ and CD8+ T cells were sorted separately from peripheral blood before TCR sequencing. Genomic DNA was isolated from the sorted cells so that the TCRbeta CDR3 region could be sequenced. TCRbeta CDR3 regions were sequenced using the immunoSEQ Assay. TCRdb mirrors the immuneACCESS table, restricted to in-frame sequences. Some clones are absent from its copies; in checked studies, under half trace to an unresolved V gene, and the reason for the others is unknown. Present in this sample are 8,900 or so clones, approximately 71% of which were seen just once. Roughly 50% of the sample is held by the ten biggest clonotypes.

V loses 2 bases at its end and J loses 0 bases; junction bases beyond the gene matches: 7. CDR1 and CDR2 (MNHNS, SASEGT) derive from the germline V gene. The CDR3 runs 18 residues from the cysteine to the phenylalanine. The only DNA kept is the CDR3, 54 bases in frame from the first base. The sample consisted of CD4+ or CD8+ T cells sorted from blood, taken in a trial of the OX40 agonist ivuxolimab. The chain is made from TRBV6-1 and TRBJ2-3; the central 11 bases match TRBD1. The sequence was obtained from an adult with an advanced solid tumor such as melanoma, head and neck, liver or kidney cancer. The DNA is TGTGCCAGCAGTGAACCCATCGGACAGGGGGCGAGCACAGATACGCAGTATTTT. Translation gives CASSEPIGQGASTDTQYF.